The clone carrying this T cell receptor beta chain appeared a few times. Other nucleotide sequences from this sample produce the same CDR3. This specimen comes from a study of blood T cell repertoires in COVID-19. Overall study: Samples representing acute and convalescent COVID-19 were sourced from the United States, Italy and Spain.

Original data processing: Reference gene primer amplification gave estimated nucleated cell counts. The table came from immunoSEQ multiplex PCR; TCRdb's copy has only in-frame clones and leaves some out. That table is the source of V, J and clone size, and D and trimming were worked out from the DNA. The data contain some 300,000 clones, 89% of them singletons. Participants, about 18 to 90 years old, spanned fewer than 30 US areas. Researchers sorted participants into cohorts using their self-reported clinical history. Germline V gene data show CDR1 as LNHDA and CDR2 as SQIVND (reference sequence). The CDR3 covers 13 residues. Trimming removed 8 bases at V and 2 bases at J, with 13 bases between.

Source material: PBMCs or T cells enriched from blood (not recorded which). The source is a woman aged 40 to 50 who had recovered from COVID-19. The chain couples TRBV19 to TRBJ2-7, with D perhaps TRBD2 (5 bases). Here the CDR3 reads CASREAGTYEQYF. CDR3 DNA sequence: TGTGCCAGTCGTGAGGCGGGCACCTACGAGCAGTACTTC.